This T cell receptor beta chain was retrieved from a study of T cell changes during pregnancy in multiple sclerosis. The data were produced by immunoSEQ multiplex PCR, yet TCRdb's version contains in-frame clones alone and is incomplete. The sample lists 70,000 or so clones; 91% were seen once. The CDR3 sequence is 15 residues long. V was shortened by 5 bases and J by 8 bases, with 21 bases between the two germline ends. Germline V CDR1 and CDR2: SEHNR, FQNEAQ (reference sequence). The V call is TRBV7-9, the J call TRBJ1-2, with a tentative D call TRBD1 (6 bases). Here the sequenced sample was peripheral blood, taken in the third trimester of pregnancy. This clonotype was sampled from a female donor in good health, enrolled as a control in a pregnancy study. The CDR3 spells CASSVEGGGRRGYTF. CDR3 DNA sequence: TGTGCCAGCAGCGTCGAAGGCGGGGGGCGACGGGGCTACACCTTC.